Detailed here is one T cell receptor beta chain. Its antigen is still unknown. Measured with immunoSEQ multiplex PCR; TCRdb has only the in-frame clones, and not every one. This sample has about 1,900,000 clones, with about 95% found just once. Naive CD8 cells were CD45RO-negative, positively selected for CCR7, excluding terminally differentiated effector memory CD45RA+ cells. Only Caucasian adults living in Nashville, Tennessee made up the donor group. These data belong to a study of shared clonotypes between healthy human individuals. Looking at the study overall: Donor composition was a couple of women and three men, aged 18 to 49. Plates per donor: three CD4 naive, three CD4 memory, two CD8 naive, one CD8 memory. Study observations and caveats: The study sampled only blood, and tissue repertoires likely differ.

The germline gives CDR1 SGHVS, CDR2 FQNEAQ. The CDR3 is 16 amino acids. Trimming shortened V by 3 bases and J by 8 bases, and 20 bases separated the two germline ends. The sequenced material came from naive CD8+ T cells sorted from blood. The chain employs TRBV7-8 and TRBJ2-1, with D perhaps TRBD2 (6 bases). The TCR comes from a man aged 18 to 30 in good health. The CDR3 DNA sequence: TGTGCCAGCAGCTTGCCCCCACCGGGAGCCAGGGATGAGCAGTTCTTC. It yields the protein CASSLPPPGARDEQFF.